These 11 T cell receptor beta chains came from one sample sequenced in a study of CD8 T cells in Susac syndrome. cDNA came from 0.5 to 1 ug RNA primed by random hexamers. Each CDR3 protein is one row after TCRdb ran MiXCR on the immunoSEQ multiplex PCR reads. This table has about 180,000 distinct CDR3 sequences, approximately 94% appearing once. The material sequenced was CD4+ T cells from PBMCs. Receptor source: a human donor with Susac syndrome.

V and J are TRBV20-1 and TRBJ2-1; tentatively, D is TRBD2 (5 bases). V was pared by 4 bases and J by 8 bases, with 9 bases between. The CDR3 contains 11 residues. From germline, CDR1 is DFQATT and CDR2 SNEGSKA (reference sequence). In DNA form, the CDR3 reads TGCAGTGCTAATCGGGGTTATGAGCAGTTCTTC. Protein: CSANRGYEQFF.

The V gene is TRBV6-6, the J gene TRBJ2-5, with D perhaps TRBD1 or TRBD2 (5 bases each). Trimming took 6 bases from V and 7 from J, leaving 9 bases between them. Germline V gene data show CDR1 as MNHNY and CDR2 as SVGAGI (reference sequence). There are 11 residues in the CDR3. The CDR3 region has the DNA TGTGCCAGCAGGGATGGGGGGACCCAGTACTTC. It specifies CASRDGGTQYF.

The CDR3 nucleotides read TGTGCCAGCAGCTCGCCCGGGACAACTACCTACGAGCAGTACTTC. Translated, it gives CASSSPGTTTYEQYF. This chain uses TRBV5-4 with TRBJ2-7, with a possible D match to TRBD1 (6 bases). V was trimmed by 3 bases and J by 2 bases, leaving 15 bases between them. The germline gives CDR1 SGHNT, CDR2 YYREEE (reference sequence). This CDR3 has 15 residues.

The CDR3 DNA follows: TGCAGTGCTAGAGATGTGACCGGGGAGCTGTTTTTT. Translation gives CSARDVTGELFF. The chain is built from TRBV20-1 and TRBJ2-2; D call uncertain. Germline V lookup: CDR1 DFQATT, CDR2 SNEGSKA (reference sequence). Trimming took off 0 bases at V and 5 bases at J, with 4 bases between the two ends. This CDR3 contains 12 residues.

The rearrangement uses TRBV12-3 or TRBV12-4 and TRBJ2-2; 7 bases are shared with TRBD1. J lost 6 bases, V lost 5 bases, and 6 bases had no gene match. The CDR3 runs to 14 residues. This chain's CDR3 is CASSRLGTAGELFF. The CDR3 region has the DNA TGTGCCAGCAGTCGACTGGGGACAGCCGGGGAGCTGTTTTTT.

The chain recombines TRBV29-1 with TRBJ1-1, with D possibly matching TRBD1 (6 bases). Germline V gene sequence: CDR1 SQVTM, CDR2 ANQGSEA. The length of the CDR3 is 12 residues. V lost 6 bases to trimming and J lost 1 base, with 9 bases between them. The CDR3 loop is CSVGQQNTEAFF. The CDR3 DNA follows: TGCAGCGTCGGACAGCAGAACACTGAAGCTTTCTTT.

The genes are TRBV24-1 and TRBJ1-2; TRBD1 agrees at 8 bases. Germline-derived CDR1 and CDR2 are KGHDR and SFDVKD. The CDR3 contains 14 residues. The V segment lost 4 bases and the J segment 6 bases; nucleotides outside the gene matches: 6. CDR3 nucleotides: TGTGCCACCAGTGACGGCAGGGGGCATGATGGCTACACCTTC. Protein: CATSDGRGHDGYTF.

The J gene is TRBJ2-7, the V gene TRBV5-4; the D gene is possibly TRBD1 (6 bases). The germline V gene encodes CDR1 SGHNT and CDR2 YYREEE (reference sequence). V shed 4 bases and J shed 5 bases, with 13 bases lying between them. The CDR3 runs 13 residues. The CDR3 loop is CASSLQGMDEQYF. The CDR3 DNA is TGTGCCAGCAGCCTTCAGGGGATGGACGAGCAGTACTTC.

J is TRBJ2-1 and V is TRBV12-3 or TRBV12-4, with 9 bases lining up with TRBD1. The CDR3 is 17 amino acids. Losses at the gene ends were 3 bases for V and 3 bases for J; bases not matched to a gene: 9. The CDR3 DNA sequence: TGTGCCAGCAGTTTGTCCGGGACAGGGCTCAACTACAATGAGCAGTTCTTC. As protein: CASSLSGTGLNYNEQFF.

The chain uses TRBV2 and TRBJ2-3; possible D gene TRBD2, 5 bases. Germline V gene data show CDR1 as SNHLY and CDR2 as FYNNEI. The CDR3 sequence is 16 residues long. With 6 bases removed from V and 0 bases from J, the gap between germline ends came to 16 bases. CDR3 in amino acids: CASRRERRPSTDTQYF. The CDR3 region has the DNA TGTGCCAGCAGGAGGGAACGGCGGCCAAGCACAGATACGCAGTATTTT.

The chain links TRBV15 to TRBJ2-1; D gene uncertain. Per the germline V gene, CDR1 is LNHNV and CDR2 is YYDKDF (reference sequence). V was shortened by 7 bases and J by 0 bases, with 10 bases between the two germline ends. The CDR3 consists of 14 residues. The CDR3 DNA reads TGTGCCACCAAGGAGATCGACTCCTACAATGAGCAGTTCTTC. It yields the protein CATKEIDSYNEQFF.